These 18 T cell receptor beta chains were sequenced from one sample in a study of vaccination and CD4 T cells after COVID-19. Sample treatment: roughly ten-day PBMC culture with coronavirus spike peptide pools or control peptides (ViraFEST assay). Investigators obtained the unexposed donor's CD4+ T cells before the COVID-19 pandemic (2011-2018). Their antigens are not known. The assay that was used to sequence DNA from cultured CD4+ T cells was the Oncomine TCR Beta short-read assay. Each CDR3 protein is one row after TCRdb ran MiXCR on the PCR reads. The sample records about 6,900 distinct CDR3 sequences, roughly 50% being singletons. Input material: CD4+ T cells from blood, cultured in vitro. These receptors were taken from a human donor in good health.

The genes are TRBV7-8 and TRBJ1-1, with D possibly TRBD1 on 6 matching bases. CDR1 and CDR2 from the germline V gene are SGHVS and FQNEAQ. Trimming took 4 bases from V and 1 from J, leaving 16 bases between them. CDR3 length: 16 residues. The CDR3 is CASSSRPQGKNTEAFF. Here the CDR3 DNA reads TGTGCCAGCAGCTCTAGACCTCAGGGGAAGAACACTGAAGCTTTCTTT.

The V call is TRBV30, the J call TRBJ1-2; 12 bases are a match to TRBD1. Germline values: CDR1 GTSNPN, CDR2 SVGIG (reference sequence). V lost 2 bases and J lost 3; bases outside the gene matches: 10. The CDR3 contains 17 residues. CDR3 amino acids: CAWSPPGTGGADYGYTF. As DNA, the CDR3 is TGTGCCTGGAGTCCTCCGGGGACAGGGGGCGCAGACTATGGCTACACCTTC.

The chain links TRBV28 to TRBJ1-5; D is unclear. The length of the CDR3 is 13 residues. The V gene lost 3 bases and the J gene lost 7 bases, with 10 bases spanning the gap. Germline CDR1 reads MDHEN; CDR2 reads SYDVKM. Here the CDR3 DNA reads TGTGCCAGCAGTTTTACCCTTGGCCAGCCCCAGCATTTT. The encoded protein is CASSFTLGQPQHF.

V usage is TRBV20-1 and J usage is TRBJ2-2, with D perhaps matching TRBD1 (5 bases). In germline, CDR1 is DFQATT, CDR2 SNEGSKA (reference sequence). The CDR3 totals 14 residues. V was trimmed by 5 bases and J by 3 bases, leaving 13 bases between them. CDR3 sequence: CSAFPGRYTGELFF. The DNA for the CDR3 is TGCAGTGCTTTCCCAGGGCGGTACACCGGGGAGCTGTTTTTT.

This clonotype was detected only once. The CDR3 bases are TGTGCCATCAGTGAGCCGAAGACAGGCACAGATACGCAGTATTTT. It translates to CAISEPKTGTDTQYF. The V gene is TRBV10-3, the J gene TRBJ2-3; D possibly corresponds to TRBD1 (5 bases). Trimming took off 2 bases at V and 1 base at J, with 10 bases between the two ends. The germline V gene has CDR1 ENHRY and CDR2 SYGVKD. The CDR3 runs 15 residues.

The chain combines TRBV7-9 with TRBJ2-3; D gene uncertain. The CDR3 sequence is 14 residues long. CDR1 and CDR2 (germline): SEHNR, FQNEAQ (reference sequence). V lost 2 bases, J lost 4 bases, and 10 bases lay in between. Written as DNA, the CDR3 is TGTGCCAGCAGCTTACGAGGAGATTCAGATACGCAGTATTTT. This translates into CASSLRGDSDTQYF.

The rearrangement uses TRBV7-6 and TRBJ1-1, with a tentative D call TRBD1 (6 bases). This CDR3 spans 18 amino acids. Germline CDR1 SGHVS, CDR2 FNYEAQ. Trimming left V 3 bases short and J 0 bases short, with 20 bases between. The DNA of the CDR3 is TGTGCCAGCAGCTTGGTCGGAGGGGGGAAATCCTTGAACACTGAAGCTTTCTTT. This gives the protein CASSLVGGGKSLNTEAFF.

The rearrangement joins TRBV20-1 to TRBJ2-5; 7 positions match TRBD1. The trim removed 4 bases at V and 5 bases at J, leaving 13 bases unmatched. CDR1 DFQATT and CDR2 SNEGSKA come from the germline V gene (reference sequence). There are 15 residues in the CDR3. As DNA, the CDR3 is TGCAGTGCTACCAATTTACAGGGGTTCGACGAGACCCAGTACTTC. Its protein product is CSATNLQGFDETQYF.

Here the CDR3 reads CASSLSITEAFF. As DNA, the CDR3 is TGTGCCAGCAGCCTTTCAATAACTGAAGCTTTCTTT. This rearrangement joins TRBV7-9 to TRBJ1-1; no reliable D call. Trimming stripped 5 bases from V and 5 bases from J, with 9 bases between. CDR3 length equals 12 residues. The germline CDR1 and CDR2 sequences are SEHNR and FQNEAQ (reference sequence).

CDR3 region: CASSSQGTGELFF. For the CDR3, the DNA is TGTGCCAGCAGCTCACAGGGCACCGGGGAGCTGTTTTTT. This sequence joins TRBV7-2 and TRBJ2-2, with a possible D match to TRBD1 (6 bases). The CDR3 is 13 amino acids. The V end lost 4 bases, the J end lost 4 bases, and 7 bases lay between the germline ends. Germline CDR1 reads SGHTA; CDR2 reads FQGNSA.

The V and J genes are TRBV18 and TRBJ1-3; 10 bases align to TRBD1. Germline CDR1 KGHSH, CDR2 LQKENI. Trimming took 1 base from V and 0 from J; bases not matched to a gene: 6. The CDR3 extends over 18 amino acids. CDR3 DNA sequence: TGTGCCAGCTCACCACTGGGACAGGGGCCATCCTCTGGAAACACCATATATTTT. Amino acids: CASSPLGQGPSSGNTIYF.

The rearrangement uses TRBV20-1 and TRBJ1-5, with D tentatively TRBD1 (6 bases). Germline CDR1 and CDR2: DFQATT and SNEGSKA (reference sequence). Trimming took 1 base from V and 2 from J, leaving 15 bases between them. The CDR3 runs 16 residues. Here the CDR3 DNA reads TGCAGTGCTAGAGGTCGGCCAGGGGAGGGCAATCAGCCCCAGCATTTT. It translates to CSARGRPGEGNQPQHF.

In nucleotides, the CDR3 is TGTGCCAGCAGTTCCCATAATTCACCCCTCCACTTT. Translating gives CASSSHNSPLHF. The chain carries TRBV12-3 or TRBV12-4 and TRBJ1-6; D is undetermined. Deletions cut 4 bases from V and 5 bases from J, with 3 bases between. CDR3 size: 12 residues.

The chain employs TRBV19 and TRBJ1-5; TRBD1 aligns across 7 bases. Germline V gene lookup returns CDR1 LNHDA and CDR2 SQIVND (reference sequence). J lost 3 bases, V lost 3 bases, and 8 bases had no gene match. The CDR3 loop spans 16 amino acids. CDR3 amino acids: CASSITGTAANQPQHF. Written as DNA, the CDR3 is TGTGCCAGTAGTATCACCGGGACAGCTGCCAATCAGCCCCAGCATTTT.

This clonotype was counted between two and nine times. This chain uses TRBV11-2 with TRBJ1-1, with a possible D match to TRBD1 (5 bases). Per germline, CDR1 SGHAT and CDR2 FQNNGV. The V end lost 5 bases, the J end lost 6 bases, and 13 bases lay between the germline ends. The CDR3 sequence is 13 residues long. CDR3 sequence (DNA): TGTGCCAGCAGCCTCCCCCCGGGACCTGAAGCTTTCTTT. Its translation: CASSLPPGPEAFF.

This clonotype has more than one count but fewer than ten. The CDR3, as DNA: TGCAGTGCTGCCCCCGGGACAGGGAACCAAGAGACCCAGTACTTC. It specifies CSAAPGTGNQETQYF. V and J are TRBV20-1 and TRBJ2-5; TRBD1 aligns across 9 bases. Germline V gene sequence: CDR1 DFQATT, CDR2 SNEGSKA (reference sequence). V shed 5 bases and J 0 bases; nucleotides not matched to a gene: 7. CDR3 size: 15 residues.

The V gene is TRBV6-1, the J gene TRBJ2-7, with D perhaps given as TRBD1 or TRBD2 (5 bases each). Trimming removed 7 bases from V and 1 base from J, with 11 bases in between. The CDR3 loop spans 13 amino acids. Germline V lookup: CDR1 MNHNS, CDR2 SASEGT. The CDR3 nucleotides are TGTGCCAGCACCTCAGGGAGTTCCTACGAGCAGTACTTC. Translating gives CASTSGSSYEQYF.

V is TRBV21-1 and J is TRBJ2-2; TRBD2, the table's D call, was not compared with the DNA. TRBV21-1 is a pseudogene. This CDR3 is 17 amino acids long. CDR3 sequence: CASSKNSRAGRCGELFF. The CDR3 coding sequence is TGTGCCAGCAGCAAAAATTCGAGGGCCGGACGGTGCGGGGAGCTGTTTTTT.